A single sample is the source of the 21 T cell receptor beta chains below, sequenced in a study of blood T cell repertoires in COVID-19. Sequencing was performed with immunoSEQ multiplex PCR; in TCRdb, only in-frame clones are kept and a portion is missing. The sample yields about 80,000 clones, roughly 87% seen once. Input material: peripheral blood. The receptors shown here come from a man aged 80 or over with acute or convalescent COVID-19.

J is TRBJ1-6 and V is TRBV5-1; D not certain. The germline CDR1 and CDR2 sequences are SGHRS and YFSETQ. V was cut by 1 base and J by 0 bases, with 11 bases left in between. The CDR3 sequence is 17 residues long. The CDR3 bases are TGCGCCAGCAGCTTGAGTGTGGGGAGCTCCTATAATTCACCCCTCCACTTT. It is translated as CASSLSVGSSYNSPLHF.

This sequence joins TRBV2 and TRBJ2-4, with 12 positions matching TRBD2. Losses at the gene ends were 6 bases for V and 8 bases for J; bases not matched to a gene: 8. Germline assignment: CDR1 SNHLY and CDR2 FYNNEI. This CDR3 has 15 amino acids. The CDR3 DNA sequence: TGTGCCAGCAGGGCTAGCGGGGGGGGTAAGGACATTCAGTACTTC. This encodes CASRASGGGKDIQYF.

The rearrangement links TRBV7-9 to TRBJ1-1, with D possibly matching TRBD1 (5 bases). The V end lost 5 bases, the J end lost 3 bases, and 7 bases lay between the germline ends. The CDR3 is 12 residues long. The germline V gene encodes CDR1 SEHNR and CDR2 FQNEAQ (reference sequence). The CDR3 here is CASSRGDTEAFF. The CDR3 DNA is TGTGCCAGCAGCCGGGGGGACACTGAAGCTTTCTTT.

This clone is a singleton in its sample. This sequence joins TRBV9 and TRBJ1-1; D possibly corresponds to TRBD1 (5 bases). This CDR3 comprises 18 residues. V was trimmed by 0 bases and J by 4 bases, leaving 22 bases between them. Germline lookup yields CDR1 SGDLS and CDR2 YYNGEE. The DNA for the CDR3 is TGTGCCAGCAGCGTAGCTACCCCTTTAGCAGGGAGGGGCACTGAAGCTTTCTTT. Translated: CASSVATPLAGRGTEAFF.

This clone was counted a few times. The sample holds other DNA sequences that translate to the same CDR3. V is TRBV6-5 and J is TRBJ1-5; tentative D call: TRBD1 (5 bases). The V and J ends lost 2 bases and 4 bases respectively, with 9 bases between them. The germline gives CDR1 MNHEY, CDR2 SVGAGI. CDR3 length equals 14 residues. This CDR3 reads CASSYRGDNQPQHF. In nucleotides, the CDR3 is TGTGCCAGCAGTTACAGGGGCGATAATCAGCCCCAGCATTTT.

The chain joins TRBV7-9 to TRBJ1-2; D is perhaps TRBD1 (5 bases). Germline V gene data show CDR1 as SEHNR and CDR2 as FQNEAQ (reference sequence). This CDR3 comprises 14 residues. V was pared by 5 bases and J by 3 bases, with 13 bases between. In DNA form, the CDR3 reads TGTGCCAGCAGCATACTGACAGATGACTATGGCTACACCTTC. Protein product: CASSILTDDYGYTF.

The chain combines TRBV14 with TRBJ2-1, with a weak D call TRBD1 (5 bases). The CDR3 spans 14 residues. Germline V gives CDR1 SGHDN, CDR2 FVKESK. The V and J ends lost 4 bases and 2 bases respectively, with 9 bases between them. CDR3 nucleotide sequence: TGTGCCAGCAGCCTAAGACAGACCTACAATGAGCAGTTCTTC. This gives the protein CASSLRQTYNEQFF.

The CDR3 here is CASSPGTGGKNTEAFF. The CDR3, as DNA: TGTGCCAGCAGCCCAGGGACAGGGGGCAAGAACACTGAAGCTTTCTTT. The V and J genes are TRBV3-1 (or the pseudogene TRBV3-2) and TRBJ1-1; 12 bases agree with TRBD1. The CDR3 runs 16 residues. V shed 4 bases, J shed 1 base, and the junction held 4 bases outside the gene matches. Germline assignment: CDR1 LGHDT and CDR2 YNNKEL (reference sequence).

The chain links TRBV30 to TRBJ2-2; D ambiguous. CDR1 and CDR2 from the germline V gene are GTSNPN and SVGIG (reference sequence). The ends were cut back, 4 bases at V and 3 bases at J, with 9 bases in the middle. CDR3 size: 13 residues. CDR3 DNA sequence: TGTGCCTGGACTAGACGGGACACCGGGGAGCTGTTTTTT. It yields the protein CAWTRRDTGELFF.

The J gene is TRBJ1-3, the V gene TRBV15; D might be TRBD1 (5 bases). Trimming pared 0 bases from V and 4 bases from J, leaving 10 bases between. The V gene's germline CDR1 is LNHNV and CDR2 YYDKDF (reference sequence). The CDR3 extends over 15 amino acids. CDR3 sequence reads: CATSRDRQKGNTIYF. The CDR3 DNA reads TGTGCCACCAGCAGAGATAGACAGAAAGGAAACACCATATATTTT. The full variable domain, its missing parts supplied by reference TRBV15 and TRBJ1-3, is DAMVIQNPRYQVTQFGKPVTLSCSQTLNHNVMYWYQQKSSQAPKLLFHYYDKDFNNEADTPDNFQSRRPNTSFCFLDIRSPGLGDTAMYLCATSRDRQKGNTIYFGEGSWLTVV.

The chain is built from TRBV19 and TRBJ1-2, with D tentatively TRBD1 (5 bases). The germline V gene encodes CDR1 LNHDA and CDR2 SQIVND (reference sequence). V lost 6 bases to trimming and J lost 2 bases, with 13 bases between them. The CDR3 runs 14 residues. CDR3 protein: CASRLLGPNYGYTF. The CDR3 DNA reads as TGTGCCAGTAGGCTTTTGGGGCCCAACTATGGCTACACCTTC.

The CDR3 region has the DNA TGTGCCAGCAGAGGGGCGAACACCGGGGAGCTGTTTTTT. Translated: CASRGANTGELFF. This chain links TRBV9 with TRBJ2-2; D possibly corresponds to TRBD1 (5 bases). The CDR3 runs 13 residues. Germline lookup yields CDR1 SGDLS and CDR2 YYNGEE. V dropped 5 bases and J dropped 0 bases, with 5 bases sitting between them.

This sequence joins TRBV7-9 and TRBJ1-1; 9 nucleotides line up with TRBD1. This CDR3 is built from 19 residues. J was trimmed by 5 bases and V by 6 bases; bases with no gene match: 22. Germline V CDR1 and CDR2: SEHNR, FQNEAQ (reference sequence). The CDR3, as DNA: TGTGCCAGCAGGCCAAGCCACCACGACAGGGGGTTACGGGGGACTGAAGCTTTCTTT. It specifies CASRPSHHDRGLRGTEAFF.

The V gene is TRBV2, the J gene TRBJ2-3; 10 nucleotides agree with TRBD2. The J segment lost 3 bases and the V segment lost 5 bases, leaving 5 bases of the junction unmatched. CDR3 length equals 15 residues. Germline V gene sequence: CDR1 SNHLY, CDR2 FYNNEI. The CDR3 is CASSRAGGQTDTQYF. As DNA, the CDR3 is TGTGCCAGCAGTCGAGCGGGGGGGCAAACAGATACGCAGTATTTT.

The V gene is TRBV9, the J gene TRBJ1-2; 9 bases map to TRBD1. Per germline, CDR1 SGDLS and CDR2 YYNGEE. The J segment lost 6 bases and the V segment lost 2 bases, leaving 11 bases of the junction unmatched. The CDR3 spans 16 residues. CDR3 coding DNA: TGTGCCAGCAGCGTGGATCTATGGGGGGACAGGGATGGCTACACCTTC. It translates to CASSVDLWGDRDGYTF.

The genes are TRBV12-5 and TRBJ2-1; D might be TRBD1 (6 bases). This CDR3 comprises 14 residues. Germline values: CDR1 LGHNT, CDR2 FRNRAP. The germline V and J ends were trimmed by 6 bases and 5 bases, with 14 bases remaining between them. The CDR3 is CASGLPGQNNEQFF. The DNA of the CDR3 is TGTGCTAGTGGCCTGCCGGGACAAAACAATGAGCAGTTCTTC. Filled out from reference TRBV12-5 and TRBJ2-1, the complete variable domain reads DARVTQTPRHKVTEMGQEVTMRCQPILGHNTVFWYRQTMMQGLELLAYFRNRAPLDDSGMPKDRFSAEMPDATLATLKIQPSEPRDSAVYFCASGLPGQNNEQFFGPGTRLTVL.

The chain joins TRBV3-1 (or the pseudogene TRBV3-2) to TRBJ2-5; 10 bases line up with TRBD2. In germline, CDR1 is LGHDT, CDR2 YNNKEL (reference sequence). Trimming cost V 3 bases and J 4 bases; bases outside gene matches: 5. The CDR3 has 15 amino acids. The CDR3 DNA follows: TGTGCCAGCAGCCAGTTAGCGGGGGGCCGAGAGACCCAGTACTTC. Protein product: CASSQLAGGRETQYF.

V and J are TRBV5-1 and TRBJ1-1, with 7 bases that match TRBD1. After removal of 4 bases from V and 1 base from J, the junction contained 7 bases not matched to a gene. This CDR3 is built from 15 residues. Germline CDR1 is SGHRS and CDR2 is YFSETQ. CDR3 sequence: CASSVGTVQNTEAFF. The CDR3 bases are TGCGCCAGCAGCGTGGGGACAGTTCAGAACACTGAAGCTTTCTTT.

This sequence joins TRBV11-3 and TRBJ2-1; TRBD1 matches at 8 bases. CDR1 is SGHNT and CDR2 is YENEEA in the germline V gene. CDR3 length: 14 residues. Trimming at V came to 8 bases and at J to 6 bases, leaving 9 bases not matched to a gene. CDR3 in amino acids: CASSPQGAVNEQFF. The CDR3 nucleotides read TGTGCCAGCTCCCCCCAGGGGGCGGTCAATGAGCAGTTCTTC.

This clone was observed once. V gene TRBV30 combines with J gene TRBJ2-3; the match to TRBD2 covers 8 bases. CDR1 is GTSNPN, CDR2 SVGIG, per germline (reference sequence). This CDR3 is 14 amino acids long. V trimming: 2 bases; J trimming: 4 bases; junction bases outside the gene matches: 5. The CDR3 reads CAWSTGLVPDTQYF. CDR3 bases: TGTGCCTGGAGTACGGGACTAGTCCCAGATACGCAGTATTTT.

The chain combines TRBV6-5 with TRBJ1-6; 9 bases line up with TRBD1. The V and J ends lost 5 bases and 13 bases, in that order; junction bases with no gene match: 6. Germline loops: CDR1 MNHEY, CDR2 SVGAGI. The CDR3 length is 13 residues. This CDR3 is CASSRDRAEPLHF. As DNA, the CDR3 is TGTGCCAGCAGTAGGGACAGGGCTGAGCCCCTCCACTTT.